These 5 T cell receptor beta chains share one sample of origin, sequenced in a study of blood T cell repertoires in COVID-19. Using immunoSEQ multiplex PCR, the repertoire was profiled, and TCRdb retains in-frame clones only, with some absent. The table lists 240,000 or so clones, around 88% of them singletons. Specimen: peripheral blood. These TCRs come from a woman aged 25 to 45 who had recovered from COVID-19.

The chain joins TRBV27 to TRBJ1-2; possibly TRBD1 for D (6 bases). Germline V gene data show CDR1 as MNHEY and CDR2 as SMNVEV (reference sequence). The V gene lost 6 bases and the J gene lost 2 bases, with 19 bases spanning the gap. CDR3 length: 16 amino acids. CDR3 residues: CASSPRLQGANYGYTF. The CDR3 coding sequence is TGTGCCAGCAGCCCAAGGTTACAGGGAGCAAACTATGGCTACACCTTC.

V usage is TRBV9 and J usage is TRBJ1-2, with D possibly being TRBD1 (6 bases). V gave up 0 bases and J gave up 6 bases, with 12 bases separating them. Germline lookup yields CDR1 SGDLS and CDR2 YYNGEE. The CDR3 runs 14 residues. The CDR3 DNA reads TGTGCCAGCAGCGTAGACTACAGGGTAGATGGCTACACCTTC. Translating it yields CASSVDYRVDGYTF.

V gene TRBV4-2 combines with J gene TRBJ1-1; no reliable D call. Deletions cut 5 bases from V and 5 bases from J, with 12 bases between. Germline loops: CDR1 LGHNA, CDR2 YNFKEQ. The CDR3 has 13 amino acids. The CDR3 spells CASSTFTGTEAFF. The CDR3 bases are TGTGCCAGCAGCACTTTTACGGGGACTGAAGCTTTCTTT.

CDR3 amino acids: CASSVGTTNTGELFF. CDR3 DNA sequence: TGTGCCAGCAGTGTTGGGACTACGAACACCGGGGAGCTGTTTTTT. The gene calls are TRBV2 and TRBJ2-2, with TRBD2 matching over 7 bases. Germline V gene sequence: CDR1 SNHLY, CDR2 FYNNEI. V lost 4 bases to trimming and J lost 0 bases; unmatched junction nucleotides: 2. The CDR3 is 15 residues long.

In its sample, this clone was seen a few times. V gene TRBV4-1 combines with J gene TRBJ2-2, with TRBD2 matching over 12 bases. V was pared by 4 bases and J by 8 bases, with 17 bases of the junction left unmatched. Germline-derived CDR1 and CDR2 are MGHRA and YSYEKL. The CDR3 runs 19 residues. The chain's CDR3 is CASSPQAAPSGGVEGELFF. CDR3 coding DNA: TGCGCCAGCAGCCCCCAAGCAGCGCCTAGCGGGGGGGTAGAAGGGGAGCTGTTTTTT.